Sequencing of this TCR beta chain was carried out in a study of blood T cell repertoires in COVID-19. Study in general: The United States, Italy and Spain were the sources of the acute and convalescent COVID-19 samples.

This CDR3 region has 10 residues. Produced via immunoSEQ multiplex PCR; TCRdb's table is partial and in-frame only. The sample carries 130,000 or so clones, approximately 90% recorded once. Note on this clone: At one end, the junction sequence differs from germline, possibly due to a read error.

The receptor's source is a human donor with COVID-19, enrolled during active disease. The donor label of this sample is uncertain. V is TRBV12-3 or TRBV12-4 and J is TRBJ1-3; 8 bases are a match to TRBD1. Sequencing was carried out using peripheral blood. The CDR3 nucleotides are TGTGCCACTCTCGAACAGGGGGGGCATTTT. Its protein product is CATLEQGGHF.